Presented here are 25 T cell receptor beta chains from one specimen sequenced in a study of blood T cell repertoires in COVID-19. Method: immunoSEQ multiplex PCR; TCRdb's copy keeps in-frame clones and lacks some. The sample carries 280,000 or so clones, about 90% recorded once. The sequenced sample was PBMCs or T cells enriched from blood (not recorded which). The source is a woman aged 45-60 years who had been exposed to COVID-19.

The chain is built from TRBV19 and TRBJ2-2; 10 positions match TRBD2. This CDR3 is built from 17 residues. The germline gives CDR1 LNHDA, CDR2 SQIVND (reference sequence). Germline trimming cut 4 bases from V and 5 bases from J; bases unmatched to any gene: 10. The CDR3 protein is CASSNAKRGGRTGELFF. CDR3 nucleotide sequence: TGTGCCAGTAGTAACGCCAAGCGGGGGGGCCGAACCGGGGAGCTGTTTTTT.

In this sample, this clone turned up many times. This chain connects TRBV6-5 to TRBJ2-7; maybe TRBD2 (5 bases). CDR1 is MNHEY and CDR2 is SVGAGI in the germline V gene. Trimming cost V 7 bases and J 5 bases, with 15 bases left between them. CDR3 length: 13 amino acids. CDR3 sequence: CASTHGERDEQYF. CDR3 in DNA: TGTGCCAGCACACACGGGGAACGTGACGAGCAGTACTTC.

This clone showed up just once. This rearrangement joins TRBV2 to TRBJ1-4; no clear D. Trimming cost V 4 bases and J 10 bases, with 25 bases left between them. Germline lookup yields CDR1 SNHLY and CDR2 FYNNEI. The CDR3 loop spans 17 amino acids. CDR3 in amino acids: CASSVESLSSGRGKLFF. The CDR3 region has the DNA TGTGCCAGCAGTGTCGAGAGCTTGTCGTCCGGCCGCGGAAAACTGTTTTTT.

The chain couples TRBV7-8 to TRBJ2-3, with D maybe TRBD2 (7 bases). The CDR3 is made up of 15 amino acids. Germline values: CDR1 SGHVS, CDR2 FQNEAQ. Between the trimmed V and J ends, which lost 6 bases and 3 bases, there was a span of 16 bases. The CDR3 spells CASSLGGRGTDTQYF. The CDR3 nucleotides read TGTGCCAGCAGTCTGGGAGGGAGGGGGACAGATACGCAGTATTTT.

The V call is TRBV6-5, the J call TRBJ1-5, with D unresolved. The CDR3 consists of 13 residues. Trimming stripped 5 bases from V and 4 bases from J, with 9 bases between. Germline V gives CDR1 MNHEY, CDR2 SVGAGI. In DNA, the CDR3 is TGTGCCAGCAGTACCCAGGAAAATCAGCCCCAGCATTTT. Translating gives CASSTQENQPQHF.

The chain has TRBV6-1 and TRBJ1-1, with D perhaps TRBD1 (5 bases). Germline loops: CDR1 MNHNS, CDR2 SASEGT. This CDR3 is 15 amino acids long. The ends were cut back, 3 bases at V and 4 bases at J, with 15 bases in the middle. The CDR3 reads CASSDVYKGPTEAFF. In DNA form, the CDR3 reads TGTGCCAGCAGTGACGTTTACAAGGGGCCCACTGAAGCTTTCTTT.

V and J are TRBV6-5 and TRBJ2-3; 10 bases line up with TRBD1. V dropped 6 bases and J dropped 2; count of bases not matched to a gene: 2. The CDR3 is made up of 14 amino acids. Germline assignment: CDR1 MNHEY and CDR2 SVGAGI. DNA of the CDR3: TGTGCCAGCAGGGGACAGGGGATCACAGATACGCAGTATTTT. It translates to CASRGQGITDTQYF.

The chain recombines TRBV30 with TRBJ1-6; weak D call: TRBD1 (6 bases). The CDR3 is made up of 15 amino acids. Between the trimmed V and J ends, which lost 5 bases and 0 bases, there was a span of 11 bases. CDR1 is GTSNPN and CDR2 is SVGIG in the germline V gene (reference sequence). The CDR3 sequence is CAWEGGNSYNSPLHF. The CDR3 DNA is TGTGCCTGGGAGGGGGGGAACTCCTATAATTCACCCCTCCACTTT. Full variable domain (remainder filled in from reference TRBV30 and TRBJ1-6): SQTIHQWPATLVQPVGSPLSLECTVEGTSNPNLYWYRQAAGRGLQLLFYSVGIGQISSEVPQNLSASRPQDRQFILSSKKLLLSDSGFYLCAWEGGNSYNSPLHFGNGTRLTVT.

The rearrangement uses TRBV5-4 and TRBJ2-3; 8 bases fit TRBD2. The V gene's germline CDR1 is SGHNT and CDR2 YYREEE (reference sequence). The V segment lost 0 bases and the J segment 7 bases; nucleotides outside the gene matches: 7. The CDR3 sequence is 15 residues long. CDR3 residues: CASSLGGGGPNTQYF. The CDR3 DNA follows: TGTGCCAGCAGCTTGGGAGGCGGGGGGCCAAATACGCAGTATTTT.

V gene TRBV7-9 combines with J gene TRBJ2-5; no clear D. V shed 1 base and J shed 4 bases, with 10 bases lying between them. This CDR3 comprises 14 residues. The germline V gene encodes CDR1 SEHNR and CDR2 FQNEAQ (reference sequence). CDR3 protein: CASSLVSPSETQYF. The DNA of the CDR3 is TGTGCCAGCAGCTTAGTGTCCCCATCAGAGACCCAGTACTTC.

The chain has TRBV27 and TRBJ1-5; 10 bases fit TRBD1. The CDR3 length is 15 residues. The V and J ends lost 4 bases and 7 bases, in that order; junction bases with no gene match: 7. Germline CDR1 and CDR2: MNHEY and SMNVEV (reference sequence). CDR3: CASSSGQGNLQPQHF. As DNA, the CDR3 is TGTGCCAGCAGTTCGGGACAGGGGAATTTACAGCCCCAGCATTTT.

This chain links TRBV7-2 with TRBJ2-7, with TRBD2 matching 9 bases. J was trimmed by 3 bases and V by 4 bases; bases with no gene match: 4. The germline V gene has CDR1 SGHTA and CDR2 FQGNSA. The CDR3 sequence is 14 residues long. The CDR3 region has the DNA TGTGCCAGCAGCTACGGGACTAGCTTCTACGAGCAGTACTTC. Protein product: CASSYGTSFYEQYF.

This chain joins TRBV24-1 and TRBJ2-7, with 7 bases fitting TRBD1. CDR1 and CDR2 (germline): KGHDR, SFDVKD. V shed 6 bases and J 3 bases; nucleotides not matched to a gene: 4. The CDR3 length is 13 residues. CDR3 DNA sequence: TGTGCCACCAGTCCGACAGGGAACTACGAGCAGTACTTC. Its protein is CATSPTGNYEQYF.

The chain recombines TRBV5-1 with TRBJ2-7; 10 nucleotides align to TRBD1. V shed 1 base and J 4 bases; nucleotides not matched to a gene: 8. CDR1 and CDR2 from the germline V gene are SGHRS and YFSETQ. CDR3 size: 16 residues. CDR3 sequence reads: CASSLTIGDRGYEQYF. In nucleotides, the CDR3 is TGCGCCAGCAGCTTGACTATCGGGGACAGGGGATACGAGCAGTACTTC.

The CDR3, as DNA: TGTGCCAGCAGCAAACAGGGAATCGCGAACACCGGGGAGCTGTTTTTT. It translates to CASSKQGIANTGELFF. The chain has TRBV2 and TRBJ2-2, with a possible D match to TRBD1 (6 bases). The ends were cut back, 6 bases at V and 0 bases at J, with 14 bases in the middle. This CDR3 has 16 residues. The V gene's germline CDR1 is SNHLY and CDR2 FYNNEI.

The chain employs TRBV28 and TRBJ2-1; 11 bases align to TRBD2. The CDR3 covers 15 residues. Germline-derived CDR1 and CDR2 are MDHEN and SYDVKM. V was pared by 6 bases and J by 6 bases, with 7 bases of the junction left unmatched. CDR3 protein: CASRLAGGPLNEQFF. The CDR3 bases are TGTGCCAGCAGGTTAGCGGGGGGGCCTCTCAATGAGCAGTTCTTC.

The genes are TRBV3-1 (or the pseudogene TRBV3-2) and TRBJ1-1; unclear D gene. The CDR3 extends over 13 amino acids. The germline V and J ends were trimmed by 5 bases and 0 bases, with 7 bases remaining between them. Germline values: CDR1 LGHDT, CDR2 YNNKEL (reference sequence). This chain's CDR3 is CASSTQLNTEAFF. The CDR3 DNA reads TGTGCCAGCAGCACACAGTTGAACACTGAAGCTTTCTTT.

The chain has TRBV5-1 and TRBJ1-3; TRBD1 might be the D (6 bases). Trimming cost V 4 bases and J 3 bases, with 17 bases left between them. Germline V gene data show CDR1 as SGHRS and CDR2 as YFSETQ. The CDR3 sequence is 16 residues long. CDR3 in amino acids: CASSRMGDKLGNTIYF. The CDR3 DNA is TGCGCCAGCAGCCGCATGGGGGACAAACTTGGAAACACCATATATTTT. The complete variable domain, with remaining parts taken from reference TRBV5-1 and TRBJ1-3, reads KAGVTQTPRYLIKTRGQQVTLSCSPISGHRSVSWYQQTPGQGLQFLFEYFSETQRNKGNFPGRFSGRQFSNSRSEMNVSTLELGDSALYLCASSRMGDKLGNTIYFGEGSWLTVV.

The chain uses TRBV30 and TRBJ1-1; D ambiguous. The V gene's germline CDR1 is GTSNPN and CDR2 SVGIG (reference sequence). The CDR3 length is 15 residues. V was clipped by 0 bases and J by 6 bases, with 17 bases between them. CDR3 in amino acids: CAWSVSRGQRAEAFF. CDR3 DNA: TGTGCCTGGAGTGTAAGCCGTGGGCAGCGGGCTGAAGCTTTCTTT.

This sequence joins TRBV4-2 and TRBJ2-7, with D possibly matching TRBD2 (6 bases). Looked up from germline, CDR1 is LGHNA and CDR2 is YNFKEQ. The germline V and J ends were trimmed by 1 base and 3 bases, with 10 bases remaining between them. The CDR3 is made up of 14 amino acids. The CDR3 is CASSQAKTSYEQYF. The CDR3 nucleotides read TGTGCCAGCAGCCAAGCCAAGACTAGCTACGAGCAGTACTTC.

The V and J genes are TRBV7-2 and TRBJ1-2, with D uncertain. The CDR3 is made up of 15 amino acids. Trimming took off 1 base at V and 0 bases at J, with 9 bases between the two ends. Germline CDR1 SGHTA, CDR2 FQGNSA. The CDR3 DNA reads as TGTGCCAGCAGCTTAGTTCGCGGCGCTAACTATGGCTACACCTTC. This encodes CASSLVRGANYGYTF. Drawing the rest from reference TRBV7-2 and TRBJ1-2, the complete variable domain is GAGVSQSPSNKVTEKGKDVELRCDPISGHTALYWYRQSLGQGLEFLIYFQGNSAPDKSGLPSDRFSAERTGGSVSTLTIQRTQQEDSAVYLCASSLVRGANYGYTFGSGTRLTVV.

The chain combines TRBV3-1 (or the pseudogene TRBV3-2) with TRBJ2-7; D remains unclear. Germline CDR1 is LGHDT and CDR2 is YNNKEL (reference sequence). The CDR3 runs 12 residues. V was pared by 2 bases and J by 6 bases, with 8 bases between. Here the CDR3 DNA reads TGTGCCAGCAGCCAACTTCGGAGCGAGCAGTACTTC. Amino acids: CASSQLRSEQYF.

The chain combines TRBV30 with TRBJ1-1; tentatively, D is TRBD1 (5 bases). This CDR3 has 13 residues. V lost 0 bases and J lost 5, with 10 bases in between. Germline CDR1 and CDR2: GTSNPN and SVGIG (reference sequence). CDR3 bases: TGTGCCTGGAGTGTACTCGGGGGGACTGAAGCTTTCTTT. Translation gives CAWSVLGGTEAFF.

About this clone: Other DNA sequences in the same sample also yield this CDR3. This sequence joins TRBV18 and TRBJ1-2, with unresolved D. Germline V lookup: CDR1 KGHSH, CDR2 LQKENI. Trimming pared 3 bases from V and 2 bases from J, leaving 7 bases between. The CDR3 loop spans 13 amino acids. CDR3 bases: TGTGCCAGCTCACCCGACTCCAACTATGGCTACACCTTC. It specifies CASSPDSNYGYTF.

The CDR3 is CASSSRDRASYEQYF. CDR3 sequence (DNA): TGTGCCAGCAGCTCCCGGGACAGGGCATCCTACGAGCAGTACTTC. The chain joins TRBV7-8 to TRBJ2-7, with 9 bases lining up with TRBD1. The ends lost 4 bases at V and 1 base at J; junction bases unmatched: 5. CDR1 is SGHVS and CDR2 is FQNEAQ in the germline V gene. The CDR3 runs 15 residues.